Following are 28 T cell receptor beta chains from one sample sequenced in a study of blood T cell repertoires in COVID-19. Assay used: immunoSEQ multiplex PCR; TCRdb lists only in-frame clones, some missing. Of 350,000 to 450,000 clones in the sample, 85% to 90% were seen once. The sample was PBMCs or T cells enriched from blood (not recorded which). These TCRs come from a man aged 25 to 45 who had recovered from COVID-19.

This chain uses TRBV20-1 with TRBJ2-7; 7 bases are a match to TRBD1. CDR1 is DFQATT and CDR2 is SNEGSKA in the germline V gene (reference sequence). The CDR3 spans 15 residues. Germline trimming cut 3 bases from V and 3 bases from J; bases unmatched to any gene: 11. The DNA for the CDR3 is TGCAGTGCTAGTCAGACAGGGAGTCCAGGCTACGAGCAGTACTTC. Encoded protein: CSASQTGSPGYEQYF.

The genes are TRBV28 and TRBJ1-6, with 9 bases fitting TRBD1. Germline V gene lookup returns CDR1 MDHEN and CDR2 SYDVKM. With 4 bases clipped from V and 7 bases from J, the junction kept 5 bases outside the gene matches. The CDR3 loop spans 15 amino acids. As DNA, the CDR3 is TGTGCCAGCAGTTCCCAAGACAGGGGGAATTCACCCCTCCACTTT. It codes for CASSSQDRGNSPLHF. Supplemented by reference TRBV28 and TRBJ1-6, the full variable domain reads DVKVTQSSRYLVKRTGEKVFLECVQDMDHENMFWYRQDPGLGLRLIYFSYDVKMKEKGDIPEGYSVSREKKERFSLILESASTNQTSMYLCASSSQDRGNSPLHFGNGTRLTVT.

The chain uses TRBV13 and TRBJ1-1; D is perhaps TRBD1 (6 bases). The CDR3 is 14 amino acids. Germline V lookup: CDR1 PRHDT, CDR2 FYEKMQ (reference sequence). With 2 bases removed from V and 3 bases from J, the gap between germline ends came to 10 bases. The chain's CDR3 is CASSLKYRDTEAFF. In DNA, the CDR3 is TGTGCCAGCAGCTTAAAATACAGGGACACTGAAGCTTTCTTT.

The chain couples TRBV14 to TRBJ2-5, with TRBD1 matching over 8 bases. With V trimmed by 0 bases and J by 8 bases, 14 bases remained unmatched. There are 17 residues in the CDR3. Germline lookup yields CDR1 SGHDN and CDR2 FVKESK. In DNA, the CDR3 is TGTGCCAGCAGCCAAGATTCATATGGACAGGGTAAAGCCACCCAGTACTTC. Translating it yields CASSQDSYGQGKATQYF.

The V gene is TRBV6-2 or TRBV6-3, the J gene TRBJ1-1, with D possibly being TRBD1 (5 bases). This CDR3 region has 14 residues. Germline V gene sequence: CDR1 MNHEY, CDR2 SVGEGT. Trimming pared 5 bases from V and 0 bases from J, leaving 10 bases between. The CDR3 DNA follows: TGTGCCAGCAGTCAGACAGTTATGAACACTGAAGCTTTCTTT. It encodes CASSQTVMNTEAFF.

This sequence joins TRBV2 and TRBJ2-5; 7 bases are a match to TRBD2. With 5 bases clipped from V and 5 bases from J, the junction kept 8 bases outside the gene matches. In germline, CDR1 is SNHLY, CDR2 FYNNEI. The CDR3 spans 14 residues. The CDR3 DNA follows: TGTGCCAGCAGTACCGGACTAGTTCGGGAGACCCAGTACTTC. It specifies CASSTGLVRETQYF.

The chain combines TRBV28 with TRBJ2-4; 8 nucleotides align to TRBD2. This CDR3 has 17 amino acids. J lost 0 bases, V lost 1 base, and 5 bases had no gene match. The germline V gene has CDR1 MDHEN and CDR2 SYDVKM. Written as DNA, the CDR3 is TGTGCCAGCAGTTTATCACTAGCGGTCTCAGCCAAAAACATTCAGTACTTC. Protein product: CASSLSLAVSAKNIQYF.

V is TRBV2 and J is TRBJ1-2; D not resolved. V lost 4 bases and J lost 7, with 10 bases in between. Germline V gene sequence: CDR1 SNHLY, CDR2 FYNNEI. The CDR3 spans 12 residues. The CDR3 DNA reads TGTGCCAGCAGTGTTAATGAGCGTGGCTACACCTTC. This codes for CASSVNERGYTF.

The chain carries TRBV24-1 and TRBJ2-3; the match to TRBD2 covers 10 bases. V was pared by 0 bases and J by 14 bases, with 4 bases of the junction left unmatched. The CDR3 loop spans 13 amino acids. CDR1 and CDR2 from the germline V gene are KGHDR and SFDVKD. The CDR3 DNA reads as TGTGCCACCAGTGATTTGCCGGCTAGCGGGAGGTATTTT. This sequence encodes CATSDLPASGRYF.

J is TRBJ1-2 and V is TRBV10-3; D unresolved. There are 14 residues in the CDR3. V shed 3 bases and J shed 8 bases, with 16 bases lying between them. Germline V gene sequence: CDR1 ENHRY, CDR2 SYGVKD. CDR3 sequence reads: CAISDNGRLAGYTF. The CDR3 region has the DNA TGTGCCATCAGTGATAACGGCAGGCTAGCCGGCTACACCTTC.

CDR3 in amino acids: CASSGDSGTANYGYTF. Written as DNA, the CDR3 is TGTGCCAGCAGCGGTGACTCCGGGACAGCTAACTATGGCTACACCTTC. The J gene is TRBJ1-2, the V gene TRBV5-4; 7 nucleotides align to TRBD1. V trimming: 4 bases; J trimming: 0 bases; junction bases outside the gene matches: 9. The CDR3 is made up of 16 amino acids. Looked up from germline, CDR1 is SGHNT and CDR2 is YYREEE (reference sequence).

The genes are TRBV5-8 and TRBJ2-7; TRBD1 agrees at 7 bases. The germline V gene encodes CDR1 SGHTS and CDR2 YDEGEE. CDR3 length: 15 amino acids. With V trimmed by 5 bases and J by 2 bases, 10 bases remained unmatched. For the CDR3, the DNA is TGTGCCAGCAGAGGAACAGGGGCCAGGCCCTACGAGCAGTACTTC. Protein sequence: CASRGTGARPYEQYF.

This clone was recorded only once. CDR3 in amino acids: CASRPGQGNTGELFF. The CDR3 DNA reads as TGTGCCAGCAGGCCGGGACAGGGAAACACCGGGGAGCTGTTTTTT. The V and J genes are TRBV2 and TRBJ2-2; TRBD1 matches at 9 bases. CDR3 length equals 15 residues. Germline trimming cut 6 bases from V and 2 bases from J; bases unmatched to any gene: 4. The germline V gene encodes CDR1 SNHLY and CDR2 FYNNEI.

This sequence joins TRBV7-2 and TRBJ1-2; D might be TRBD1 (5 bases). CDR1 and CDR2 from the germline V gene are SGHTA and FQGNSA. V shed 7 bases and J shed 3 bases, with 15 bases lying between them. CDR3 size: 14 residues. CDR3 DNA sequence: TGTGCCAGCACCGCGGGGGGGGGTTACTATGGCTACACCTTC. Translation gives CASTAGGGYYGYTF.

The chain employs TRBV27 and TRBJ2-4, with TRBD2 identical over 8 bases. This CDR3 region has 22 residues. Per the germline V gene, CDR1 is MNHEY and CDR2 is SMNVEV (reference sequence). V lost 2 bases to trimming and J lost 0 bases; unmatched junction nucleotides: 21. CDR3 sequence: CASSLMASTGLGPVLAKNIQYF. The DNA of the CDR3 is TGTGCCAGCAGTTTAATGGCCTCTACGGGACTAGGACCTGTTCTAGCCAAAAACATTCAGTACTTC.

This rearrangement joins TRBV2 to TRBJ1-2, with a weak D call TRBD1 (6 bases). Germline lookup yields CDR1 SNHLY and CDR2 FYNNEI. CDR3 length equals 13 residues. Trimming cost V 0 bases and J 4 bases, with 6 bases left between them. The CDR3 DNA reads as TGTGCCAGCAGTGAAGCGGACAGCTATGGCTACACCTTC. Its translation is CASSEADSYGYTF.

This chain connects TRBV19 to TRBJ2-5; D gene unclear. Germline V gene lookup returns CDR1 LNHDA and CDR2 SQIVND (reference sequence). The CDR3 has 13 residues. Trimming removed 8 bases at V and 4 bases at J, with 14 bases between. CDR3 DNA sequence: TGTGCCAGTGGCGGCCTGCCCCCAGAGACCCAGTACTTC. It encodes CASGGLPPETQYF. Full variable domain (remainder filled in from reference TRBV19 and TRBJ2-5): DGGITQSPKYLFRKEGQNVTLSCEQNLNHDAMYWYRQDPGQGLRLIYYSQIVNDFQKGDIAEGYSVSREKKESFPLTVTSAQKNPTAFYLCASGGLPPETQYFGPGTRLLVL.

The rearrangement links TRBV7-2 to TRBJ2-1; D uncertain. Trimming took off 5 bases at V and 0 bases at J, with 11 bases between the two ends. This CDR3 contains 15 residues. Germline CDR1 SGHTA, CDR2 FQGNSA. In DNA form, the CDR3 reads TGTGCCAGCAGCCCTCGTCCTACCTCCTACAATGAGCAGTTCTTC. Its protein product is CASSPRPTSYNEQFF.

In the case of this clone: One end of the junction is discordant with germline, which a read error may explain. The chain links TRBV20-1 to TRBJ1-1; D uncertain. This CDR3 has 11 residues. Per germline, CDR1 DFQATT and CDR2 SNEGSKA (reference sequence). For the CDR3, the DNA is TGCAGTGCTATAACGGAGGATGCCCCGCTCTTT. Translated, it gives CSAITEDAPLF.

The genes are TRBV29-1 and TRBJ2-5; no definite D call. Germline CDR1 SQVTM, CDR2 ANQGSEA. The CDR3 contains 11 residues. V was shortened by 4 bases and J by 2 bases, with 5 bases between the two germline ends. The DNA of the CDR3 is TGCAGCGTTGCTCCGCAAGAGACCCAGTACTTC. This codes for CSVAPQETQYF.

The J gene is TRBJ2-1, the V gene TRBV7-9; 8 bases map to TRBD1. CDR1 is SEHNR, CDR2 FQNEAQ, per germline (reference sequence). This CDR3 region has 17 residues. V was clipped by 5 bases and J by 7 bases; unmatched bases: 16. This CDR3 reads CASSPQLGQGEENEQFF. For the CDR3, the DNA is TGTGCCAGCAGCCCCCAATTAGGACAGGGCGAGGAGAATGAGCAGTTCTTC.

The CDR3 DNA is TGTGCCAGCAGCCATACAGGGGCTGGCTATGGCTACACCTTC. Translated: CASSHTGAGYGYTF. V usage is TRBV5-4 and J usage is TRBJ1-2; TRBD1 agrees at 7 bases. This CDR3 region has 14 residues. In germline, CDR1 is SGHNT, CDR2 YYREEE (reference sequence). Losses at the gene ends were 4 bases for V and 4 bases for J; bases not matched to a gene: 7. Complete variable domain (other parts from reference TRBV5-4 and TRBJ1-2): ETGVTQSPTHLIKTRGQQVTLRCSSQSGHNTVSWYQQALGQGPQFIFQYYREEENGRGNFPPRFSGLQFPNYSSELNVNALELDDSALYLCASSHTGAGYGYTFGSGTRLTVV.

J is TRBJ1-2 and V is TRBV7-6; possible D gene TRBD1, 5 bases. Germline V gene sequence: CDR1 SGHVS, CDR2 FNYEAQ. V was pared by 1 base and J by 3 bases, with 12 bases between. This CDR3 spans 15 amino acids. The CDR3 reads CASSLDRTIHYGYTF. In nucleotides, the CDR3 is TGTGCCAGCAGCTTAGACAGGACCATCCACTATGGCTACACCTTC.

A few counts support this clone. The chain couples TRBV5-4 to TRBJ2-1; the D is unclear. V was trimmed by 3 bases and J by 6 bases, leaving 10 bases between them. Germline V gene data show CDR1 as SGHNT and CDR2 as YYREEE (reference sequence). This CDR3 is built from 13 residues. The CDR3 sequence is CASSSHLGNEQFF. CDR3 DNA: TGTGCCAGCAGCTCCCATCTCGGCAATGAGCAGTTCTTC.

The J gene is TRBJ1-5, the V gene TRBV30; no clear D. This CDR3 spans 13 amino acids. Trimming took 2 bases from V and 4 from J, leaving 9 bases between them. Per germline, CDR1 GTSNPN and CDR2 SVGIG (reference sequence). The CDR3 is CAWSRGDNQPQHF. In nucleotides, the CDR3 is TGTGCCTGGAGTCGCGGCGATAATCAGCCCCAGCATTTT.

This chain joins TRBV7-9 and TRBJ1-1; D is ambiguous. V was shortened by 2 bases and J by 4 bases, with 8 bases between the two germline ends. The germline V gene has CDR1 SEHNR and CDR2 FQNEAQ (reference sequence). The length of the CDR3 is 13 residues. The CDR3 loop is CASSLLSGTEAFF. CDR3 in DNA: TGTGCCAGCAGCTTATTGTCAGGCACTGAAGCTTTCTTT.

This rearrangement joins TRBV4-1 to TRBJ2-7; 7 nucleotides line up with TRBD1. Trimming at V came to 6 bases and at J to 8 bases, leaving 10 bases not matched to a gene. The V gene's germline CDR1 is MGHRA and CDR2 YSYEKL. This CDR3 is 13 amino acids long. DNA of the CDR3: TGCGCCAGCAGGGGGACCGGGACAGAACAGCAGTACTTC. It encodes CASRGTGTEQQYF.

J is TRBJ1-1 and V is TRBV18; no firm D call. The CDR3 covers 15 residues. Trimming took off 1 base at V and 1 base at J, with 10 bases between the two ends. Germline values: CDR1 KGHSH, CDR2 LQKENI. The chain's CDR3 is CASSPLARPNTEAFF. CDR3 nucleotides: TGTGCCAGCTCACCACTAGCAAGACCGAACACTGAAGCTTTCTTT. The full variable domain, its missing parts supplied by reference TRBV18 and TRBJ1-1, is NAGVMQNPRHLVRRRGQEARLRCSPMKGHSHVYWYRQLPEEGLKFMVYLQKENIIDESGMPKERFSAEFPKEGPSILRIQQVVRGDSAAYFCASSPLARPNTEAFFGQGTRLTVV.